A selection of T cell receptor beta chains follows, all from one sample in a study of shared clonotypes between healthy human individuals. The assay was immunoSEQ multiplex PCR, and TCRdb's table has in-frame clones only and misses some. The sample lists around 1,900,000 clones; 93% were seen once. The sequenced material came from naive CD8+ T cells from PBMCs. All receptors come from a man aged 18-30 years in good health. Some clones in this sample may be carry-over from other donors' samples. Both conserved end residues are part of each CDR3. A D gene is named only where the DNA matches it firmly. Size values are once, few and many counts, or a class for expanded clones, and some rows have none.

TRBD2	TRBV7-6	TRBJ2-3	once	CASRRLAGELDTQYF	TGTGCCAGCAGGCGACTAGCGGGAGAACTGGATACGCAGTATTTT
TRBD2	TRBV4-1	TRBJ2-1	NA	CASSQGGLAGAVLVHEQFF	TGCGCCAGCAGCCAAGGGGGGCTAGCGGGAGCCGTCCTAGTCCATGAGCAGTTCTTC
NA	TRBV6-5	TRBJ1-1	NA	CASSYRPGLRTEAFF	TGTGCCAGCAGCTATAGACCAGGGTTACGCACTGAAGCTTTCTTT
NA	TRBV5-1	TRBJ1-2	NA	CASSFAGSTGGYTF	TGCGCCAGCAGCTTTGCGGGCAGTACAGGTGGCTACACCTTC
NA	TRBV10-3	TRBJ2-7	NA	CAISESPQLYEQYF	TGTGCCATCAGTGAGTCGCCACAGCTCTACGAGCAGTACTTC
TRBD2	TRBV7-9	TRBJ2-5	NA	CASSPRVGTGGETQYF	TGTGCCAGCAGTCCTCGTGTGGGAACCGGGGGGGAGACCCAGTACTTC
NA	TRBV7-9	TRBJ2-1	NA	CASSSRSDEQFF	TGTGCCAGCAGCTCCCGGAGCGATGAGCAGTTCTTC
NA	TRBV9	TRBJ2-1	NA	CASSVEDSLYNEQFF	TGTGCCAGCAGCGTAGAGGACTCCCTATACAATGAGCAGTTCTTC
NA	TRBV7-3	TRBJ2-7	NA	CASSSGVGPGTYEQYF	TGTGCCAGCAGCTCCGGTGTGGGACCAGGGACCTACGAGCAGTACTTC
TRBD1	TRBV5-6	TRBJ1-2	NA	CASSLRTGDPRWYGYTF	TGTGCCAGCAGCTTGAGGACAGGGGACCCGAGATGGTATGGCTACACCTTC
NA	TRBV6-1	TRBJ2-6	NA	CASSEHPFGANVLTF	TGTGCCAGCAGTGAACATCCCTTCGGGGCCAACGTCCTGACTTTC
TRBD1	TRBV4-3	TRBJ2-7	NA	CASSQDRGRLYEQYF	TGCGCCAGCAGCCAAGACAGGGGGCGTCTCTACGAGCAGTACTTC
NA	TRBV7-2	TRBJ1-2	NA	CASSLTYRDGFNYGYTF	TGTGCCAGCAGCTTAACTTACAGGGACGGGTTTAACTATGGCTACACCTTC
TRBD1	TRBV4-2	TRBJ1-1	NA	CASSQDYRQGAAEAFF	TGTGCCAGCAGCCAAGATTATCGACAGGGGGCGGCTGAAGCTTTCTTT
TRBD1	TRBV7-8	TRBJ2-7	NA	CASSLPGQGVHEQYF	TGTGCCAGCAGCTTACCGGGACAGGGAGTCCACGAGCAGTACTTC
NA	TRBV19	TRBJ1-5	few	CASSLHSNQPQHF	TGTGCCAGTAGTTTGCATAGCAATCAGCCCCAGCATTTT
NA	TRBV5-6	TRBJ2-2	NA	CASSLEPWNTGELFF	TGTGCCAGCAGCTTGGAACCGTGGAACACCGGGGAGCTGTTTTTT
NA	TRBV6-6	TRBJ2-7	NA	CASSYYQQGGESEQYF	TGTGCCAGCAGTTATTACCAGCAGGGGGGCGAAAGCGAGCAGTACTTC
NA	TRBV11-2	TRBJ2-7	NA	CASSLGRGPNYEQYF	TGTGCCAGCAGCTTAGGCAGGGGCCCTAACTACGAGCAGTACTTC
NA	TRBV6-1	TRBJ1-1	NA	CASSVRTEAFF	TGTGCCAGCAGTGTGCGTACTGAAGCTTTCTTT
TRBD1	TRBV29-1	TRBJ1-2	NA	CSVEDRTGDGYTF	TGCAGCGTTGAAGATCGGACAGGGGACGGCTACACCTTC
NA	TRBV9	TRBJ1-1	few	CASSVLRNTEAFF	TGTGCCAGCAGCGTACTTCGTAACACTGAAGCTTTCTTT
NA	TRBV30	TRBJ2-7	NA	CAWSHRDTYYEQYF	TGTGCCTGGAGTCACCGGGACACCTACTACGAGCAGTACTTC
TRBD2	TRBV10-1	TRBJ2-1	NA	CASRLAHLAGGYSYNEQFF	TGCGCCAGCAGGCTTGCACATCTAGCGGGAGGCTACTCCTACAATGAGCAGTTCTTC
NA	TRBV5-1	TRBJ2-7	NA	CASSLGYRGDVDEQYF	TGCGCCAGCAGCTTGGGATATCGGGGAGATGTGGACGAGCAGTACTTC
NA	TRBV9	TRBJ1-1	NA	CASRGFNTEAFF	TGTGCCAGCAGGGGATTCAACACTGAAGCTTTCTTT
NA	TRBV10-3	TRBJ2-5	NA	CAISDGLTGRGFQETQYF	TGTGCCATCAGCGACGGACTCACAGGGCGGGGGTTCCAAGAGACCCAGTACTTC
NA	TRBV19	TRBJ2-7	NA	CASSTSDEANYEQYF	TGTGCCAGTAGTACCTCAGATGAAGCCAACTACGAGCAGTACTTC
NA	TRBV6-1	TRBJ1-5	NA	CASSEIGRGKQPQHF	TGTGCCAGCAGTGAAATAGGCAGGGGAAAACAGCCCCAGCATTTT
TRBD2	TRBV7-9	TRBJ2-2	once	CASSPPPGEGTGELFF	TGTGCCAGCAGCCCGCCACCGGGGGAGGGAACCGGGGAGCTGTTTTTT
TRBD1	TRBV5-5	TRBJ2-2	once	CASSFRDRGFAGELFF	TGTGCCAGCAGCTTCCGGGACAGGGGTTTTGCCGGGGAGCTGTTTTTT
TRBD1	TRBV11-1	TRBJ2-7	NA	CASSSDRGDEQYF	TGTGCCAGCAGTTCAGACAGGGGGGACGAGCAGTACTTC
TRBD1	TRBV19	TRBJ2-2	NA	CASDFGQGSGGELFF	TGTGCCAGTGATTTCGGACAGGGTTCGGGCGGGGAGCTGTTTTTT
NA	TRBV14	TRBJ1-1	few	CASSQVRGTEAFF	TGTGCCAGCAGCCAAGTTAGGGGCACTGAAGCTTTCTTT
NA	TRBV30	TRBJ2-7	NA	CAWRRPAGRYEQYF	TGTGCCTGGAGAAGGCCCGCGGGACGCTACGAGCAGTACTTC
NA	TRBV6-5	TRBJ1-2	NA	CASSFSEGGYGYTF	TGTGCCAGCAGTTTCTCTGAAGGCGGCTATGGCTACACCTTC
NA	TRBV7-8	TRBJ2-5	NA	CASSLTTIKETQYF	TGTGCCAGCAGCTTAACTACGATAAAAGAGACCCAGTACTTC
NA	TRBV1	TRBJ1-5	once	CTSSQVWTGARNQPQHF	TGCACCAGCAGCCAAGTCTGGACGGGGGCCAGGAATCAGCCCCAGCATTTT
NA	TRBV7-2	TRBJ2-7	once	CASSSDGSEQYF	TGTGCCAGCAGCTCAGACGGGTCCGAGCAGTACTTC
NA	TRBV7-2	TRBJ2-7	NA	CASSPGWMGYEQYF	TGTGCCAGCAGCCCGGGGTGGATGGGGTACGAGCAGTACTTC
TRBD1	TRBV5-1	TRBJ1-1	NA	CASSLGGQGGSGEAFF	TGCGCCAGCAGCTTGGGAGGACAGGGTGGGAGCGGTGAAGCTTTCTTT
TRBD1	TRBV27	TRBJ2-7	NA	CASKGVGTGTYEQYF	TGTGCCAGTAAGGGTGTGGGGACAGGGACTTACGAGCAGTACTTC
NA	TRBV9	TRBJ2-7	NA	CASSQGGYEQYF	TGTGCCAGCAGTCAGGGGGGCTACGAGCAGTACTTC
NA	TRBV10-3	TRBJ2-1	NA	CAISESGSVIAEQFF	TGTGCCATCAGTGAGTCCGGTAGCGTGATAGCTGAGCAGTTCTTC
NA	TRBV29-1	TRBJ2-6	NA	CSVDLISGANVLTF	TGCAGCGTGGACCTAATCTCTGGGGCCAACGTCCTGACTTTC
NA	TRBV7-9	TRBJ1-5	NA	CASSPPDGSNQPQHF	TGTGCCAGCAGCCCGCCGGACGGTAGCAATCAGCCCCAGCATTTT
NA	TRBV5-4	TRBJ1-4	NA	CASSLGDSTNEKLFF	TGTGCCAGCTCGTTGGGGGACTCAACTAATGAAAAACTGTTTTTT
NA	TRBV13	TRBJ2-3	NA	CASSLSRGLADTQYF	TGTGCCAGCAGCTTAAGCAGGGGATTGGCAGATACGCAGTATTTT
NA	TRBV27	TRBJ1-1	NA	CASSLLAGVQNTEAFF	TGTGCCAGCAGTTTACTGGCGGGGGTCCAGAACACTGAAGCTTTCTTT
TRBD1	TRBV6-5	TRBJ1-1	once	CASSARDRGTEAFF	TGTGCCAGCAGTGCTCGGGACAGGGGAACTGAAGCTTTCTTT
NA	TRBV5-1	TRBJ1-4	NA	CASRPGGNNEKLFF	TGCGCCAGCAGACCAGGCGGTAATAATGAAAAACTGTTTTTT
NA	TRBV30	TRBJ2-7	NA	CAWSPINHEQYF	TGTGCCTGGAGTCCAATCAACCACGAGCAGTACTTC
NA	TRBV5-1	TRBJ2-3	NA	CASSLVGPAAPDTQYF	TGCGCCAGCAGCTTGGTGGGTCCCGCCGCCCCAGATACGCAGTATTTT
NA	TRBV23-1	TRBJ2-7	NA	CASSQSWGFYEQYF	TGCGCCAGCAGTCAATCGTGGGGTTTCTACGAGCAGTACTTC
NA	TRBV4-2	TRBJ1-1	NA	CASSQDGNTEAFF	TGTGCCAGCAGCCAGGACGGGAACACTGAAGCTTTCTTT
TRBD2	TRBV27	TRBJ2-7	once	CASSLSSGRGAEQYF	TGTGCCAGCAGTTTATCTAGCGGGAGGGGAGCCGAGCAGTACTTC
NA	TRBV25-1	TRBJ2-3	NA	CASTKTTSDGTDTQYF	TGTGCCAGCACAAAGACTACGTCGGACGGCACAGATACGCAGTATTTT
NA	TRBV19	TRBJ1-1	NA	CASSIDRVRGTDTEAFF	TGTGCCAGTAGTATAGATCGGGTAAGGGGGACGGACACTGAAGCTTTCTTT
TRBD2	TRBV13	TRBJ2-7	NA	CASSYRLATSGEQYF	TGTGCCAGCAGCTACCGACTAGCGACTTCGGGGGAGCAGTACTTC
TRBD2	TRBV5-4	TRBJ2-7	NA	CASTLGGASGEQYF	TGTGCCAGCACCCTCGGGGGAGCTAGCGGGGAGCAGTACTTC